The rows below give T cell receptor beta chains drawn from one sample of a study of T-cell reconstitution after alpha-beta-depleted transplantation in children. TCRdb ran MiXCR on the PCR reads and lists one entry per CDR3 protein. Seen here are 200,000 to 300,000 distinct CDR3 sequences, about a quarter observed once, and the top ten hold over 2.5%. This material consisted of PBMCs, taken before TCRalphabeta/CD19-depleted stem cell transplant. These receptor sequences come from a girl aged 2-10 years with Fanconi anemia, due to receive a stem cell transplant. Both conserved end residues are part of each CDR3. A D gene is named only where the DNA matches it firmly. Some rows have no size entry. The others give once, few or many, or a class for an expanded clone.

clone_size: many; j_call: TRBJ1-1; v_call: TRBV29-1; d_call: NA; cdr3_aa: CSVNTEAFF; cdr3_nt: TGCAGCGTGAACACTGAAGCTTTCTTT
clone_size: few; j_call: TRBJ2-3; v_call: TRBV7-2; d_call: NA; cdr3_aa: CASSSTAGNTDTQYF; cdr3_nt: TGTGCCAGCAGCTCGACAGCTGGGAACACAGATACGCAGTATTTT
clone_size: many; j_call: TRBJ2-7; v_call: TRBV6-1; d_call: NA; cdr3_aa: CASSEAHGMSDEQYF; cdr3_nt: TGTGCCAGCAGTGAAGCGCACGGCATGAGCGACGAGCAGTACTTC
clone_size: few; j_call: TRBJ1-3; v_call: TRBV9; d_call: NA; cdr3_aa: CASSSGSGNGGNTIYF; cdr3_nt: TGTGCCAGCAGCTCGGGTTCTGGAAACGGAGGAAACACCATATATTTT
clone_size: NA; j_call: TRBJ2-1; v_call: TRBV7-2; d_call: NA; cdr3_aa: CASSSTPSDEQFF; cdr3_nt: TGTGCCAGCAGCTCCACCCCTAGCGATGAGCAGTTCTTC
clone_size: NA; j_call: TRBJ2-7; v_call: TRBV6-1; d_call: NA; cdr3_aa: CASSDGPFYEQYF; cdr3_nt: TGTGCCAGCAGTGATGGTCCCTTCTACGAGCAGTACTTC
clone_size: NA; j_call: TRBJ2-1; v_call: TRBV5-1; d_call: TRBD2; cdr3_aa: CASSLGLAGGPGEQFF; cdr3_nt: TGCGCCAGCAGCTTGGGACTAGCGGGAGGGCCTGGTGAGCAGTTCTTC
clone_size: NA; j_call: TRBJ2-5; v_call: TRBV7-9; d_call: NA; cdr3_aa: CASSPPDLQETQYF; cdr3_nt: TGTGCCAGCAGCCCCCCGGACTTACAAGAGACCCAGTACTTC
clone_size: NA; j_call: TRBJ2-1; v_call: TRBV6-4; d_call: TRBD2; cdr3_aa: CASSVAGDSYNEQFF; cdr3_nt: TGTGCCAGCAGTGTGGCGGGAGACTCCTACAATGAGCAGTTCTTC
clone_size: many; j_call: TRBJ2-3; v_call: TRBV4-2; d_call: TRBD2; cdr3_aa: CASSQYGGAVDTQYF; cdr3_nt: TGTGCCAGCAGCCAGTACGGGGGGGCCGTAGATACGCAGTATTTT
clone_size: NA; j_call: TRBJ1-6; v_call: TRBV15; d_call: NA; cdr3_aa: CATSLRGGEGSPLHF; cdr3_nt: TGTGCCACCAGCCTCCGGGGGGGCGAAGGTTCACCCCTCCACTTT
clone_size: NA; j_call: TRBJ1-2; v_call: TRBV5-1; d_call: TRBD1; cdr3_aa: CASSLELRTGDYGYTF; cdr3_nt: TGCGCCAGCAGCTTAGAACTCAGGACAGGGGACTATGGCTACACCTTC
clone_size: few; j_call: TRBJ2-7; v_call: TRBV29-1; d_call: NA; cdr3_aa: CSVEDLSIGQEGYEQYF; cdr3_nt: TGCAGCGTTGAAGATCTTTCCATTGGGCAGGAGGGGTACGAGCAGTACTTC
clone_size: many; j_call: TRBJ2-1; v_call: TRBV5-6; d_call: NA; cdr3_aa: CASSPLAPSSYNEQFF; cdr3_nt: TGTGCCAGCAGCCCTCTAGCGCCCAGCTCCTACAATGAGCAGTTCTTC
clone_size: NA; j_call: TRBJ2-1; v_call: TRBV24-1; d_call: NA; cdr3_aa: CATSDLRWDQGEQFF; cdr3_nt: TGTGCCACCAGTGATTTGAGGTGGGACCAGGGGGAGCAGTTCTTC
clone_size: NA; j_call: TRBJ2-3; v_call: TRBV13; d_call: NA; cdr3_aa: CASSPQGDTQYF; cdr3_nt: TGTGCCAGCAGCCCCCAGGGAGATACGCAGTATTTT
clone_size: few; j_call: TRBJ2-1; v_call: TRBV28; d_call: NA; cdr3_aa: CASSLTRVWQFF; cdr3_nt: TGTGCCAGCAGTTTAACCCGGGTCTGGCAGTTCTTC
clone_size: many; j_call: TRBJ1-2; v_call: TRBV15; d_call: TRBD1; cdr3_aa: CATSKKGQTYYGYTF; cdr3_nt: TGTGCCACCAGCAAAAAGGGACAGACCTACTATGGCTACACCTTC
clone_size: NA; j_call: TRBJ2-1; v_call: TRBV5-1; d_call: TRBD2; cdr3_aa: CASSLVGLANEQFF; cdr3_nt: TGCGCCAGCAGCTTGGTGGGACTAGCGAACGAGCAGTTCTTC
clone_size: many; j_call: TRBJ2-7; v_call: TRBV20-1; d_call: NA; cdr3_aa: CSGQPISISYEQYF; cdr3_nt: TGCAGTGGCCAGCCGATTAGCATCTCCTACGAGCAGTACTTC
clone_size: NA; j_call: TRBJ2-3; v_call: TRBV20-1; d_call: TRBD1; cdr3_aa: CSATRTGVSTDTQYF; cdr3_nt: TGCAGTGCTACGCGGACAGGGGTTAGCACAGATACGCAGTATTTT
clone_size: few; j_call: TRBJ2-1; v_call: TRBV9; d_call: NA; cdr3_aa: CASSVGGAQYNEQFF; cdr3_nt: TGTGCCAGCAGCGTAGGGGGGGCGCAATACAATGAGCAGTTCTTC
clone_size: NA; j_call: TRBJ2-3; v_call: TRBV7-9; d_call: NA; cdr3_aa: CASSYVATPTDTQYF; cdr3_nt: TGTGCCAGCAGCTATGTTGCCACACCCACAGATACGCAGTATTTT
clone_size: many; j_call: TRBJ2-5; v_call: TRBV28; d_call: NA; cdr3_aa: CASSPMGRQETQYF; cdr3_nt: TGTGCCAGCAGCCCGATGGGGAGACAAGAGACCCAGTACTTC
clone_size: few; j_call: TRBJ2-6; v_call: TRBV9; d_call: NA; cdr3_aa: CASSVGTLSGANVLTF; cdr3_nt: TGTGCCAGCAGCGTAGGAACCCTCTCTGGGGCCAACGTCCTGACTTTC
clone_size: many; j_call: TRBJ2-1; v_call: TRBV7-2; d_call: NA; cdr3_aa: CASTLGMANEQFF; cdr3_nt: TGTGCCAGCACCTTGGGGATGGCAAATGAGCAGTTCTTC
clone_size: many; j_call: TRBJ2-3; v_call: TRBV29-1; d_call: NA; cdr3_aa: CSVVGGGTSTDTQYF; cdr3_nt: TGCAGCGTTGTGGGTGGGGGGACCTCCACAGATACGCAGTATTTT
clone_size: few; j_call: TRBJ2-3; v_call: TRBV4-1; d_call: NA; cdr3_aa: CASSQTGTDTQYF; cdr3_nt: TGCGCCAGCAGCCAAACAGGCACAGATACGCAGTATTTT
clone_size: NA; j_call: TRBJ2-7; v_call: TRBV27; d_call: TRBD2; cdr3_aa: CASSFTGGPIEQYF; cdr3_nt: TGTGCCAGCAGTTTTACGGGGGGGCCGATCGAGCAGTACTTC
clone_size: NA; j_call: TRBJ1-4; v_call: TRBV29-1; d_call: TRBD1; cdr3_aa: CSVAGQGSKLFF; cdr3_nt: TGCAGCGTTGCGGGACAGGGGTCAAAACTGTTTTTT
clone_size: many; j_call: TRBJ2-1; v_call: TRBV5-1; d_call: NA; cdr3_aa: CASSLTGQSSYNEQFF; cdr3_nt: TGCGCCAGCAGCCTTACCGGGCAAAGCTCCTACAATGAGCAGTTCTTC
clone_size: few; j_call: TRBJ2-2; v_call: TRBV29-1; d_call: TRBD1; cdr3_aa: CSVGPRTGGELFF; cdr3_nt: TGCAGCGTTGGACCCAGGACAGGGGGGGAGCTGTTTTTT
clone_size: NA; j_call: TRBJ1-2; v_call: TRBV20-1; d_call: TRBD1; cdr3_aa: CSAREDRGLYGYTF; cdr3_nt: TGCAGTGCTAGGGAAGACAGGGGCCTCTATGGCTACACCTTC
clone_size: few; j_call: TRBJ2-1; v_call: TRBV20-1; d_call: TRBD2; cdr3_aa: CSAPTSGRALLGEQFF; cdr3_nt: TGCAGTGCACCGACTAGCGGGAGGGCGCTGCTGGGTGAGCAGTTCTTC
clone_size: many; j_call: TRBJ2-1; v_call: TRBV20-1; d_call: TRBD1; cdr3_aa: CSAEGAESSYNEQFF; cdr3_nt: TGCAGTGCAGAGGGGGCGGAGAGCTCCTACAATGAGCAGTTCTTC
clone_size: few; j_call: TRBJ2-5; v_call: TRBV5-6; d_call: NA; cdr3_aa: CASSLLWLASQETQYF; cdr3_nt: TGTGCCAGCAGCCTGTTGTGGCTCGCGAGTCAAGAGACCCAGTACTTC
clone_size: many; j_call: TRBJ2-7; v_call: TRBV20-1; d_call: TRBD1; cdr3_aa: CSARGSRDRGYEQYF; cdr3_nt: TGCAGTGCTAGGGGATCCCGGGACAGGGGTTACGAGCAGTACTTC
clone_size: few; j_call: TRBJ2-5; v_call: TRBV1; d_call: NA; cdr3_aa: CTSSLQRGGLETQYF; cdr3_nt: TGCACCAGCAGCCTTCAGCGGGGGGGCCTAGAGACCCAGTACTTC
clone_size: NA; j_call: TRBJ2-7; v_call: TRBV29-1; d_call: NA; cdr3_aa: CSVEEGREYEQYF; cdr3_nt: TGCAGCGTTGAAGAGGGGCGAGAATACGAGCAGTACTTC
clone_size: NA; j_call: TRBJ1-2; v_call: TRBV12-3/TRBV12-4; d_call: TRBD1; cdr3_aa: CASSLTGDGYTF; cdr3_nt: TGTGCCAGCAGTTTAACAGGGGATGGCTACACCTTC
clone_size: NA; j_call: TRBJ2-5; v_call: TRBV29-1; d_call: TRBD2; cdr3_aa: CSATSAETQYF; cdr3_nt: TGCAGCGCCACTAGCGCGGAGACCCAGTACTTC
clone_size: NA; j_call: TRBJ2-3; v_call: TRBV7-3; d_call: TRBD2; cdr3_aa: CASSTRGVGTQYF; cdr3_nt: TGTGCCAGCAGCACGCGGGGGGTTGGGACGCAGTATTTT
clone_size: many; j_call: TRBJ1-2; v_call: TRBV12-3/TRBV12-4; d_call: TRBD1; cdr3_aa: CASCKDRWILHYGYTF; cdr3_nt: TGTGCCAGCTGCAAGGACAGGTGGATTCTACACTATGGCTACACCTTC
clone_size: many; j_call: TRBJ2-3; v_call: TRBV2; d_call: NA; cdr3_aa: CASSTWGEDTQYF; cdr3_nt: TGTGCCAGCAGTACGTGGGGAGAAGATACGCAGTATTTT
clone_size: NA; j_call: TRBJ2-3; v_call: TRBV6-2/TRBV6-3; d_call: TRBD1; cdr3_aa: CASSFSGQASASTQYF; cdr3_nt: TGTGCCAGCAGTTTCTCGGGACAGGCGTCCGCGAGCACGCAGTATTTT
clone_size: many; j_call: TRBJ2-1; v_call: TRBV20-1; d_call: NA; cdr3_aa: CSALSPGEQFF; cdr3_nt: TGCAGTGCTCTTAGTCCCGGTGAGCAGTTCTTC
clone_size: few; j_call: TRBJ2-4; v_call: TRBV7-9; d_call: NA; cdr3_aa: CASSLSPRKNIQYF; cdr3_nt: TGTGCCAGCAGCTTATCACCCAGGAAAAACATTCAGTACTTC
clone_size: NA; j_call: TRBJ1-1; v_call: TRBV5-1; d_call: NA; cdr3_aa: CASSPGGYPEAFF; cdr3_nt: TGCGCCAGCAGCCCGGGGGGGTATCCTGAAGCTTTCTTT
clone_size: NA; j_call: TRBJ2-1; v_call: TRBV7-3; d_call: TRBD2; cdr3_aa: CASSLTSGGGNYNEQFF; cdr3_nt: TGTGCCAGCAGCTTAACTTCTGGCGGGGGAAACTACAATGAGCAGTTCTTC
clone_size: NA; j_call: TRBJ1-2; v_call: TRBV5-1; d_call: NA; cdr3_aa: CASRYTGSSYGYTF; cdr3_nt: TGCGCCAGCAGATATACAGGATCCTCCTATGGCTACACCTTC
clone_size: NA; j_call: TRBJ1-1; v_call: TRBV2; d_call: TRBD1; cdr3_aa: CASSGWDRGIVEAFF; cdr3_nt: TGTGCCAGCAGCGGGTGGGACAGGGGAATCGTTGAAGCTTTCTTT
clone_size: few; j_call: TRBJ2-1; v_call: TRBV20-1; d_call: TRBD1; cdr3_aa: CSALTGAAYNEQFF; cdr3_nt: TGCAGTGCGCTAACAGGGGCGGCCTACAATGAGCAGTTCTTC
clone_size: many; j_call: TRBJ2-7; v_call: TRBV6-5; d_call: NA; cdr3_aa: CASRKRNYYEQYF; cdr3_nt: TGTGCCAGCAGAAAACGCAACTACTACGAGCAGTACTTC
clone_size: many; j_call: TRBJ1-1; v_call: TRBV12-3/TRBV12-4; d_call: NA; cdr3_aa: CASRRGNTEAFF; cdr3_nt: TGTGCCAGCCGTCGGGGAAACACTGAAGCTTTCTTT